The 32 T cell receptor beta chains in this list originate from one sample, sequenced in a study of CD8 T cells in ankylosing spondylitis. Study results and limitations: A TCR beta motif of eight or nine highly homologous variants seemed to mark ankylosing spondylitis blood.

TCRdb called the 5' RACE reads again in MiXCR, with one record for every CDR3 protein. The sample holds fewer than 450,000 distinct CDR3 sequences, roughly 17% seen once. Their cognate antigens are unknown. Sequencing was done on a sample of blood, either unsorted or a sorted T cell fraction (not recorded which). These receptors were obtained from a male donor with ankylosing spondylitis.

The chain employs TRBV7-6 and TRBJ2-1; no firm D call. The germline V gene has CDR1 SGHVS and CDR2 FNYEAQ. Trimming left V 5 bases short and J 2 bases short, with 10 bases between. The CDR3 runs to 14 residues. The CDR3 is CASSEESAYNEQFF. The CDR3 DNA reads as TGTGCCAGCAGCGAGGAGTCCGCCTACAATGAGCAGTTCTTC.

This clonotype has a handful of counts. The chain joins TRBV15 to TRBJ2-1, with 7 bases that match TRBD2. From germline, CDR1 is LNHNV and CDR2 YYDKDF (reference sequence). The CDR3 spans 13 residues. V lost 9 bases to trimming and J lost 5 bases; unmatched junction nucleotides: 7. The CDR3 DNA is TGTGCCACAATCGGGACTACCGACAATGAGCAGTTCTTC. Amino acid sequence: CATIGTTDNEQFF.

The chain recombines TRBV18 with TRBJ2-7; 7 nucleotides align to TRBD1. The CDR3 is made up of 14 amino acids. Trimming cost V 6 bases and J 7 bases; bases outside gene matches: 12. CDR1 KGHSH and CDR2 LQKENI come from the germline V gene. This CDR3 reads CASSLGPVTGEQYF. The CDR3 DNA sequence: TGTGCCAGCTCTCTCGGCCCAGTGACAGGGGAGCAGTACTTC.

The table lists this clonotype with a few counts. The germline gene is not matched at one end of the junction; a read error may be the cause. The chain recombines TRBV7-9 with TRBJ1-1, with D possibly TRBD1 on 6 matching bases. Germline V gives CDR1 SEHNR, CDR2 FQNEAQ (reference sequence). The CDR3 has 14 residues. The CDR3 nucleotides read TGTACCAGCAGCTTAGGACAGAGGAACACTGAAGCTTTCTTT. This translates into CTSSLGQRNTEAFF.

This clonotype was seen only a few times. V gene TRBV6-2 or TRBV6-3 combines with J gene TRBJ2-5; possible D gene TRBD2, 6 bases. CDR1 and CDR2 (germline): MNHEY, SVGEGT. The length of the CDR3 is 16 residues. The germline V and J ends were trimmed by 2 bases and 2 bases, with 15 bases remaining between them. CDR3 residues: CASSYGPGGGQETQYF. The CDR3, as DNA: TGTGCCAGCAGTTACGGGCCCGGGGGTGGACAAGAGACCCAGTACTTC.

The chain has TRBV10-2 and TRBJ2-3, with D maybe TRBD1 (5 bases). Looked up from germline, CDR1 is WSHSY and CDR2 is SAAADI. With 4 bases removed from V and 8 bases from J, the gap between germline ends came to 7 bases. The CDR3 contains 11 residues. Here the CDR3 reads CASSGGGTQYF. In DNA form, the CDR3 reads TGCGCCAGCAGTGGGGGCGGTACGCAGTATTTT.

The chain has TRBV19 and TRBJ1-2; D not certain. The CDR3 length is 13 residues. Germline-derived CDR1 and CDR2 are LNHDA and SQIVND (reference sequence). V was shortened by 4 bases and J by 6 bases, with 12 bases between the two germline ends. CDR3 DNA: TGTGCCAGTAGTAAGGGTAATTCCCATGGCTACACCTTC. It translates to CASSKGNSHGYTF.

This chain joins TRBV6-5 and TRBJ2-1; D is ambiguous. CDR1 MNHEY and CDR2 SVGAGI come from the germline V gene. The CDR3 spans 12 residues. Trimming took off 7 bases at V and 10 bases at J, with 14 bases between the two ends. CDR3 bases: TGTGCCAGCAAGATAGGTTCCCAGGAGCAGTTCTTC. Translation: CASKIGSQEQFF.

This clonotype was picked up a small number of times. The V and J genes are TRBV5-8 and TRBJ1-2; no definite D call. The germline gives CDR1 SGHTS, CDR2 YDEGEE. The CDR3 contains 12 residues. Trimming left V 4 bases short and J 8 bases short, with 12 bases between. This CDR3 reads CASSTKGGGYTF. The CDR3 bases are TGTGCCAGCAGCACTAAGGGAGGAGGCTACACCTTC.

This clonotype has only a few counts. The rearrangement uses TRBV5-1 and TRBJ1-1; TRBD1 is a possible D gene (5 bases). Germline V lookup: CDR1 SGHRS, CDR2 YFSETQ. This CDR3 spans 14 amino acids. V was trimmed by 4 bases and J by 7 bases, leaving 17 bases between them. The CDR3 DNA reads as TGCGCCAGCAGCCTGGGGTTTCAGGGAAATGAAGCTTTCTTT. This codes for CASSLGFQGNEAFF.

This clonotype was seen more than once but under ten times. This chain connects TRBV28 to TRBJ1-2; D is possibly TRBD1 (6 bases). CDR1 and CDR2 (germline): MDHEN, SYDVKM. Trimming shortened V by 1 base and J by 8 bases, and 29 bases separated the two germline ends. CDR3 length equals 19 residues. The DNA for the CDR3 is TGTGCCAGCAGTTTATTCGGGCGGGACACCACTCAGGAGATTCTAGGCTACACCTTC. The encoded protein is CASSLFGRDTTQEILGYTF.

The chain links TRBV9 to TRBJ2-1; 9 bases line up with TRBD2. In germline, CDR1 is SGDLS, CDR2 YYNGEE. This CDR3 is built from 15 residues. The V gene end was trimmed by 3 bases and the J gene end by 7 bases; junction bases not matched to a gene: 8. CDR3 coding DNA: TGTGCCAGCAGCGGACTAGCGGCCAGATTGAATGAGCAGTTCTTC. Amino acid sequence: CASSGLAARLNEQFF.

The rearrangement uses TRBV20-1 and TRBJ2-5; D gene uncertain. CDR1 and CDR2 (germline): DFQATT, SNEGSKA (reference sequence). The CDR3 runs 16 residues. V was cut by 3 bases and J by 2 bases, with 19 bases left in between. The CDR3 sequence is CSASISRKDFQETQYF. For the CDR3, the DNA is TGCAGTGCTAGTATTTCCCGGAAAGACTTTCAAGAGACCCAGTACTTC.

At least ten counts were recorded for this clonotype. The chain has TRBV5-1 and TRBJ2-2; 9 nucleotides align to TRBD2. With 0 bases clipped from V and 5 bases from J, the junction kept 5 bases outside the gene matches. The CDR3 extends over 16 amino acids. Germline V gene lookup returns CDR1 SGHRS and CDR2 YFSETQ. CDR3 sequence: CASSLVLAGNTGELFF. In nucleotides, the CDR3 is TGCGCCAGCAGCTTGGTCCTAGCGGGAAATACCGGGGAGCTGTTTTTT.

The J gene is TRBJ2-7, the V gene TRBV7-9; TRBD2 aligns across 7 bases. The CDR3 length is 12 residues. After removal of 10 bases from V and 3 bases from J, the junction contained 6 bases not matched to a gene. CDR1 is SEHNR, CDR2 FQNEAQ, per germline (reference sequence). As DNA, the CDR3 is TGTGCCACCGGGGGAGGGAACTACGAGCAGTACTTC. Translation gives CATGGGNYEQYF.

The CDR3 DNA reads as TGTGCCAGCACCCCCCCCGGGACAGGGACATCCTATGGCTACACCTTC. Residues: CASTPPGTGTSYGYTF. V and J are TRBV6-1 and TRBJ1-2; 9 bases fit TRBD1. V shed 7 bases and J 4 bases; nucleotides not matched to a gene: 13. This CDR3 has 16 residues. Germline V gene lookup returns CDR1 MNHNS and CDR2 SASEGT.

This clonotype was seen a handful of times. The chain recombines TRBV3-1 with TRBJ2-2; 10 bases map to TRBD2. The CDR3 runs 18 residues. V shed 2 bases, J shed 2 bases, and the junction held 8 bases outside the gene matches. Germline CDR1 reads LGHDT; CDR2 reads YNNKEL (reference sequence). CDR3 region: CASSQHSGGNLNTGELFF. CDR3 DNA: TGTGCCAGCAGCCAACATAGCGGGGGGAATCTTAACACCGGGGAGCTGTTTTTT.

The chain carries TRBV24-1 and TRBJ2-5, with 12 bases identical to TRBD2. Germline trimming cut 2 bases from V and 7 bases from J; bases unmatched to any gene: 4. The CDR3 contains 15 residues. CDR1 is KGHDR, CDR2 SFDVKD, per germline. The DNA for the CDR3 is TGTGCCACCAGTGATTCGACTAGCGGGAGTCGGACCCAGTACTTC. This sequence encodes CATSDSTSGSRTQYF.

This clonotype showed up just a few times. The chain recombines TRBV2 with TRBJ1-1; no reliable D call. The germline CDR1 and CDR2 sequences are SNHLY and FYNNEI. The CDR3 totals 13 residues. V lost 10 bases and J 5 bases, leaving 17 bases between the germline ends. The CDR3: CANSKTLETEAFF. DNA of the CDR3: TGTGCCAACTCAAAGACCCTGGAAACTGAAGCTTTCTTT.

V and J are TRBV29-1 and TRBJ2-7; D gene unclear. Trimming removed 4 bases from V and 5 bases from J, with 6 bases in between. The V gene's germline CDR1 is SQVTM and CDR2 ANQGSEA. The CDR3 extends over 10 amino acids. CDR3 nucleotides: TGCAGCGTTGCTACCGACGAGCAGTACTTC. Translation: CSVATDEQYF.

This clonotype was observed a handful of times. V and J are TRBV15 and TRBJ2-7; D gene unclear. Germline V gives CDR1 LNHNV, CDR2 YYDKDF (reference sequence). The V end lost 8 bases, the J end lost 2 bases, and 10 bases lay between the germline ends. The CDR3 length is 12 residues. In nucleotides, the CDR3 is TGTGCCACCCAAATCCCCCCCTACGAGCAGTACTTC. This gives the protein CATQIPPYEQYF.

The CDR3 DNA reads TGCAGTGCAGGGACAGGGGGGGTCTGGTCTGAAGCTTTCTTT. Translating it yields CSAGTGGVWSEAFF. V and J are TRBV20-1 and TRBJ1-1; TRBD1 matches 11 bases. This CDR3 has 14 residues. V shed 6 bases and J 6 bases; nucleotides not matched to a gene: 9. Per germline, CDR1 DFQATT and CDR2 SNEGSKA (reference sequence).

Comments on this clonotype: Compared with germline, one end of the junction differs, possibly owing to a read error. V usage is TRBV2 and J usage is TRBJ2-7; 8 nucleotides agree with TRBD2. Germline CDR1 is SNHLY and CDR2 is FYNNEI. The CDR3 consists of 10 residues. CDR3 in amino acids: CASSEGGLDF. The CDR3 nucleotides are TGTGCCAGCAGTGAAGGGGGACTAGACTTC.

This clonotype has only a few counts. The rearrangement links TRBV20-1 to TRBJ2-2; 9 nucleotides match TRBD2. The CDR3 loop spans 16 amino acids. Germline assignment: CDR1 DFQATT and CDR2 SNEGSKA (reference sequence). With 0 bases clipped from V and 6 bases from J, the junction kept 8 bases outside the gene matches. Here the CDR3 DNA reads TGCAGTGCTAGAGATCAGAGCGGGGGGTCCGCCGGGGAGCTGTTTTTT. Amino acid sequence: CSARDQSGGSAGELFF.

The gene calls are TRBV28 and TRBJ2-7, with 7 bases that match TRBD2. This CDR3 region has 14 residues. The ends lost 6 bases at V and 0 bases at J; junction bases unmatched: 5. Germline lookup yields CDR1 MDHEN and CDR2 SYDVKM. The CDR3 region is CASSRGGPSYEQYF. The CDR3 coding sequence is TGTGCCAGCAGCCGCGGGGGACCCTCCTACGAGCAGTACTTC.

This clonotype was seen a handful of times. The V and J genes are TRBV10-3 and TRBJ2-1, with TRBD2 identical over 9 bases. Germline V CDR1 and CDR2: ENHRY, SYGVKD. The junction had 2 bases not matched to a gene; V was cut back by 0 bases and J by 8 bases. The CDR3 has 14 residues. The CDR3, as DNA: TGTGCCATCAGTGAGTCGACTAGCGGTGATGAGCAGTTCTTC. Translating it yields CAISESTSGDEQFF.

The chain has TRBV9 and TRBJ2-2, with a weak D call TRBD2 (5 bases). Germline CDR1 and CDR2: SGDLS and YYNGEE. The CDR3 is made up of 16 amino acids. V was pared by 4 bases and J by 0 bases, with 13 bases between. CDR3 coding DNA: TGTGCCAGCAGCCCAGCGGAGGTCGCGAACACCGGGGAGCTGTTTTTT. Protein product: CASSPAEVANTGELFF.

The V call is TRBV21-1, the J call TRBJ1-1. TRBV21-1 is recorded as a pseudogene. This CDR3 is 10 amino acids long. Written as DNA, the CDR3 is TGTGCCAGCTTGGCGACTGAAGCTTTCTTT. Translated, it gives CASLATEAFF.

The chain links TRBV4-1 to TRBJ2-3; possible D gene TRBD2, 5 bases. CDR1 and CDR2 (germline): MGHRA, YSYEKL. This CDR3 spans 16 amino acids. The V and J ends lost 1 base and 2 bases respectively, with 13 bases between them. CDR3 residues: CASSQVWDSATDTQYF. The CDR3 DNA reads TGCGCCAGCAGCCAAGTGTGGGATAGCGCCACAGATACGCAGTATTTT.

The chain links TRBV9 to TRBJ2-3; possible D gene TRBD2, 5 bases. The germline V gene encodes CDR1 SGDLS and CDR2 YYNGEE. The CDR3 loop spans 15 amino acids. The V gene lost 3 bases and the J gene lost 2 bases, with 13 bases spanning the gap. The CDR3 DNA follows: TGTGCCAGCAGCGCGGACTGGCCCCACACAGATACGCAGTATTTT. It encodes CASSADWPHTDTQYF.

CDR3 bases: TGTGCCAGCAGTGGAGGGAAGAACAATGAGCAGTTCTTC. Translating it yields CASSGGKNNEQFF. The chain joins TRBV28 to TRBJ2-1; tentative D call: TRBD2 (6 bases). The CDR3 length is 13 residues. V lost 5 bases to trimming and J lost 5 bases, with 10 bases between them. CDR1 is MDHEN, CDR2 SYDVKM, per germline. The variable domain in full, completed from reference TRBV28 and TRBJ2-1, reads DVKVTQSSRYLVKRTGEKVFLECVQDMDHENMFWYRQDPGLGLRLIYFSYDVKMKEKGDIPEGYSVSREKKERFSLILESASTNQTSMYLCASSGGKNNEQFFGPGTRLTVL.

This clonotype showed up just a few times. V is TRBV20-1 and J is TRBJ2-1; TRBD1 matches at 7 bases. The germline V gene encodes CDR1 DFQATT and CDR2 SNEGSKA (reference sequence). The CDR3 contains 13 residues. As DNA, the CDR3 is TGCAGGTCCACGGGACAGACCTACAATGAGCAGTTCTTC. It translates to CRSTGQTYNEQFF.